This TCR beta chain is from a study of early T cells in non-severe SARS-CoV-2 infection. Study in general: Unpaired chains resulted from sequencing bulk RNA of unsorted whole blood. Overall study results and limits: Private and CD4 specificities were missed by VDJdb matching, skewed to anti-spike CD8.

This clonotype was counted many times. Its antigen is not known. The library protocol tagged individual cDNA molecules with unique molecular identifiers. TCRdb independently ran MiXCR on the 5' RACE reads; one entry per CDR3 protein. The sample lists over 30,000 distinct CDR3 sequences, 5.7% occurring once. Germline V lookup: CDR1 SGHRS, CDR2 YFSETQ. Trimming took 0 bases from V and 3 from J; bases not matched to a gene: 17. The CDR3 totals 21 residues. The chain combines TRBV5-1 with TRBJ2-1; 11 bases agree with TRBD2. This TCR was sampled from an adult who was a healthcare worker with PCR-confirmed SARS-CoV-2 infection or an uninfected control (not recorded which). Sequencing used whole blood. The chain's CDR3 is CASSLGLKTPGTSGNYNEQFF. CDR3 DNA sequence: TGCGCCAGCAGCTTGGGCCTCAAAACTCCCGGGACTAGCGGCAACTACAATGAGCAGTTCTTC.